One sample yielded the 6 T cell receptor beta chains listed below, sequenced in a study of T cells in Graves' hyperthyroidism and ophthalmopathy. RNA transcripts were the template for amplifying TCR beta CDR3 regions. HTBI primers were the set used in a first-round RT-PCR of the TCR CDR3. Via MiXCR, TCRdb re-called the multiplex PCR reads, giving one row per CDR3 protein. The sample yields about 160,000 distinct CDR3 sequences, about 9% seen once. The sequenced material came from blood. The origin of the receptors is a woman aged 18-29 years with Graves' hyperthyroidism that later progressed to Graves' ophthalmopathy.

The table lists this clonotype with many counts. CDR3 sequence (DNA): TGCAGTGCCCCGGGACAGGGGATACAAGAGACCCAGTACTTC. The encoded protein is CSAPGQGIQETQYF. The V gene is TRBV20-1, the J gene TRBJ2-5, with 10 bases matching TRBD1. The germline gives CDR1 DFQATT, CDR2 SNEGSKA (reference sequence). Trimming at V came to 6 bases and at J to 2 bases, leaving 6 bases not matched to a gene. The CDR3 length is 14 residues.

This clonotype came up many times. The chain is built from TRBV7-3 and TRBJ2-1, with 7 nucleotides matching TRBD2. J was trimmed by 8 bases and V by 1 base; bases with no gene match: 2. The length of the CDR3 is 13 residues. Germline V CDR1 and CDR2: SGHTA, FQGTGA. This CDR3 is CASSLMGGDEQFF. CDR3 DNA: TGTGCCAGCAGCTTAATGGGGGGGGATGAGCAGTTCTTC.

This clonotype was picked up many times. The genes are TRBV4-1 and TRBJ2-2; tentatively, D is TRBD2 (6 bases). This CDR3 has 13 residues. Trimming shortened V by 6 bases and J by 1 base, and 6 bases separated the two germline ends. In germline, CDR1 is MGHRA, CDR2 YSYEKL. The chain's CDR3 is CASRGGNTGELFF. CDR3 sequence (DNA): TGCGCCAGCAGGGGGGGGAACACCGGGGAGCTGTTTTTT.

The chain is built from TRBV19 and TRBJ2-1; D not certain. The CDR3 loop spans 14 amino acids. V was cut by 7 bases and J by 3 bases, with 13 bases left in between. Per the germline V gene, CDR1 is LNHDA and CDR2 is SQIVND (reference sequence). CDR3 coding DNA: TGTGCCAGTAAGGCTGGATCGGACTACAATGAGCAGTTCTTC. Translating gives CASKAGSDYNEQFF.

The CDR3 DNA sequence: TGTGCCAGCAGATCTAGCTTTCGGTACGAGCAGTACTTC. Its protein is CASRSSFRYEQYF. The chain couples TRBV5-6 to TRBJ2-7, with D possibly TRBD2 on 5 matching bases. Trimming removed 5 bases from V and 4 bases from J, with 13 bases in between. There are 13 residues in the CDR3. The germline gives CDR1 SGHDT, CDR2 YYEEEE.

This clonotype was seen at least ten times. The V call is TRBV7-2, the J call TRBJ2-5, with TRBD2 identical over 7 bases. The CDR3 runs 17 residues. Per germline, CDR1 SGHTA and CDR2 FQGNSA. V trimming: 2 bases; J trimming: 2 bases; junction bases outside the gene matches: 11. The CDR3 protein is CASSLTSWGGGQETQYF. CDR3 coding DNA: TGTGCCAGCAGCTTAACCAGCTGGGGGGGGGGACAAGAGACCCAGTACTTC.